A single sample gave rise to the 29 T cell receptor beta chains below, sequenced in a study of cytomegalovirus exposure and HLA in healthy donors (dated by TCRdb to 2016 to 2017). Libraries were prepared through the immunoSEQ multiplex PCR assay. A mixture of 60 forward primers for TCR Vbeta segments and 13 reverse primers for TCR Jbeta segments was used in the multiplex PCR. What TCRdb holds here is the immuneACCESS table cut down to in-frame rearrangements. Part of the clones is not present; checked against another copy, under half of the missing clones reflect an unresolved V gene, and the others are unexplained. In this sample the table shows approximately 150,000 clones, roughly four fifths of which occur a single time. The ten largest clones represent 0.9% to 1.1% of the sample. The sequencing input was PBMCs. These receptors originate from a woman between 40 and 50 years old in good health and CMV-seronegative.

The chain couples TRBV4-2 to TRBJ2-7, with TRBD2 matching 8 bases. CDR3 length equals 15 residues. V gave up 1 base and J gave up 4 bases; unmatched junction bases: 6. Germline V lookup: CDR1 LGHNA, CDR2 YNFKEQ. The CDR3 sequence: CASSQGGGLGYEQYF. CDR3 DNA sequence: TGTGCCAGCAGCCAAGGGGGGGGACTAGGGTACGAGCAGTACTTC.

The J gene is TRBJ1-2, the V gene TRBV30, with unresolved D. Germline V gives CDR1 GTSNPN, CDR2 SVGIG (reference sequence). V gave up 2 bases and J gave up 2 bases, with 3 bases separating them. The CDR3 is made up of 11 amino acids. CDR3 sequence: CAWSSNYGYTF. CDR3 DNA: TGTGCCTGGAGTTCAAACTATGGCTACACCTTC.

The J gene is TRBJ1-2, the V gene TRBV30; weak D call: TRBD1 (5 bases). The CDR3 is 14 amino acids. The germline V and J ends were trimmed by 3 bases and 0 bases, with 11 bases remaining between them. CDR1 GTSNPN and CDR2 SVGIG come from the germline V gene (reference sequence). The CDR3 spells CAWRGHLANYGYTF. The CDR3 nucleotides read TGTGCCTGGAGGGGGCATTTAGCTAACTATGGCTACACCTTC.

This clone was observed a few times. J is TRBJ2-3 and V is TRBV18, with D tentatively TRBD2 (6 bases). The germline V and J ends were trimmed by 5 bases and 4 bases, with 19 bases remaining between them. CDR3 size: 16 residues. Germline V CDR1 and CDR2: KGHSH, LQKENI. The DNA for the CDR3 is TGTGCCAGCTCATCCTCGACTAGGGGTATGGCAGATACGCAGTATTTT. As protein: CASSSSTRGMADTQYF.

The chain carries TRBV30 and TRBJ1-2; the match to TRBD1 covers 8 bases. The J segment lost 6 bases and the V segment lost 1 base, leaving 1 base of the junction unmatched. The CDR3 runs 12 residues. CDR1 and CDR2 from the germline V gene are GTSNPN and SVGIG (reference sequence). The DNA for the CDR3 is TGTGCCTGGAGTGGGACAGGGAATGGCTACACCTTC. This encodes CAWSGTGNGYTF.

The rearrangement joins TRBV7-3 to TRBJ2-2; 7 bases are shared with TRBD1. The germline V gene encodes CDR1 SGHTA and CDR2 FQGTGA. Germline trimming cut 3 bases from V and 5 bases from J; bases unmatched to any gene: 0. The CDR3 runs 13 residues. The CDR3 here is CASSLTGTGELFF. In DNA, the CDR3 is TGTGCCAGCAGCTTGACAGGGACCGGGGAGCTGTTTTTT. The full variable domain, completed using reference TRBV7-3 and TRBJ2-2, is GAGVSQTPSNKVTEKGKYVELRCDPISGHTALYWYRQSLGQGPEFLIYFQGTGAADDSGLPNDRFFAVRPEGSVSTLKIQRTERGDSAVYLCASSLTGTGELFFGEGSRLTVL.

V gene TRBV4-1 combines with J gene TRBJ2-7, with D possibly TRBD1 on 5 matching bases. This CDR3 contains 16 residues. Germline loops: CDR1 MGHRA, CDR2 YSYEKL. Trimming took off 0 bases at V and 0 bases at J, with 12 bases between the two ends. The CDR3 nucleotides are TGCGCCAGCAGCCAAGATGACCGAGACAGCTCCTACGAGCAGTACTTC. This translates into CASSQDDRDSSYEQYF.

The V and J genes are TRBV2 and TRBJ1-1, with 7 bases aligning to TRBD1. The CDR3 runs 14 residues. The V gene end was trimmed by 3 bases and the J gene end by 4 bases; junction bases not matched to a gene: 5. From germline, CDR1 is SNHLY and CDR2 FYNNEI. CDR3 region: CASSDGRGTTEAFF. The CDR3 nucleotides are TGTGCCAGCAGTGACGGCAGGGGGACCACTGAAGCTTTCTTT.

V usage is TRBV18 and J usage is TRBJ1-1, with D tentatively TRBD1 (6 bases). Per germline, CDR1 KGHSH and CDR2 LQKENI. V lost 5 bases to trimming and J lost 1 base, with 11 bases between them. The CDR3 is 14 residues long. CDR3: CASSFQGQNTEAFF. The CDR3, as DNA: TGTGCCAGCTCATTTCAGGGGCAGAACACTGAAGCTTTCTTT.

The rearrangement links TRBV7-8 to TRBJ1-5; the match to TRBD1 covers 7 bases. J lost 0 bases, V lost 5 bases, and 16 bases had no gene match. The CDR3 runs 19 residues. The germline V gene encodes CDR1 SGHVS and CDR2 FQNEAQ. CDR3 bases: TGTGCCAGCAGCAAATGGACAGGACCGATCGCGGATAGCAATCAGCCCCAGCATTTT. Translation gives CASSKWTGPIADSNQPQHF.

V is TRBV5-1 and J is TRBJ1-4, with TRBD1 matching over 9 bases. The CDR3 totals 15 residues. V shed 7 bases, J shed 5 bases, and the junction held 9 bases outside the gene matches. Germline V lookup: CDR1 SGHRS, CDR2 YFSETQ. The CDR3 DNA sequence: TGCGCCAGCTCCACGGCCGGGACAGGGAATGAAAAACTGTTTTTT. It is translated as CASSTAGTGNEKLFF.

V gene TRBV19 combines with J gene TRBJ2-3, with D possibly TRBD1 on 5 matching bases. This CDR3 is built from 14 residues. Trimming took off 7 bases at V and 2 bases at J, with 13 bases between the two ends. Per germline, CDR1 LNHDA and CDR2 SQIVND (reference sequence). DNA for the CDR3: TGTGCCAGTACCCCGGACACGTTCACAGATACGCAGTATTTT. Encoded protein: CASTPDTFTDTQYF. Complete variable domain (other parts from reference TRBV19 and TRBJ2-3): DGGITQSPKYLFRKEGQNVTLSCEQNLNHDAMYWYRQDPGQGLRLIYYSQIVNDFQKGDIAEGYSVSREKKESFPLTVTSAQKNPTAFYLCASTPDTFTDTQYFGPGTRLTVL.

The chain carries TRBV2 and TRBJ2-7; 9 bases line up with TRBD1. V was clipped by 7 bases and J by 5 bases; unmatched bases: 9. CDR3 size: 14 residues. CDR1 is SNHLY, CDR2 FYNNEI, per germline. CDR3 residues: CASMRTGVSNEQYF. The CDR3 DNA is TGTGCCAGCATGAGGACAGGGGTCTCTAACGAGCAGTACTTC.

The CDR3 nucleotides read TGTGCCAGCAGTGAACTGGCTTCTAATGAAAAACTGTTTTTT. Its protein product is CASSELASNEKLFF. V is TRBV2 and J is TRBJ1-4; D unclear. In germline, CDR1 is SNHLY, CDR2 FYNNEI. CDR3 length equals 14 residues. The ends were cut back, 2 bases at V and 3 bases at J, with 7 bases in the middle.

This clone was seen only a few times. The chain uses TRBV28 and TRBJ2-1; the match to TRBD2 covers 7 bases. The length of the CDR3 is 12 residues. V was clipped by 10 bases and J by 12 bases; unmatched bases: 12. CDR1 and CDR2 (germline): MDHEN, SYDVKM. The CDR3 region is CATRPREIVQFF. The CDR3 nucleotides are TGTGCCACCCGACCGCGGGAGATTGTGCAGTTCTTC.

V is TRBV11-2 and J is TRBJ2-1; 7 bases are a match to TRBD2. Trimming cost V 0 bases and J 10 bases; bases outside gene matches: 9. Germline V lookup: CDR1 SGHAT, CDR2 FQNNGV. CDR3 length: 15 amino acids. The CDR3 DNA follows: TGTGCCAGCAGCTTAGATCGAGGGGACTACGGGGAGCAGTTCTTC. Encoded protein: CASSLDRGDYGEQFF.

In this sample, this clone turned up a few times. V gene TRBV19 combines with J gene TRBJ2-2; D perhaps matches TRBD2 (6 bases). CDR3 length: 12 residues. Germline V gene data show CDR1 as LNHDA and CDR2 as SQIVND (reference sequence). V lost 7 bases and J 6 bases, leaving 9 bases between the germline ends. Written as DNA, the CDR3 is TGTGCCAGTAACGGAGGGCCCGGGGAGCTGTTTTTT. It yields the protein CASNGGPGELFF.

As concerns this clone: The sample carries other DNA sequences with the same CDR3. The chain couples TRBV7-8 to TRBJ2-5; D remains unclear. The length of the CDR3 is 11 residues. Trimming took off 3 bases at V and 5 bases at J, with 4 bases between the two ends. CDR1 SGHVS and CDR2 FQNEAQ come from the germline V gene. The CDR3 protein is CASSFGETQYF. CDR3 bases: TGTGCCAGCAGCTTCGGGGAGACCCAGTACTTC. Together with reference TRBV7-8 and TRBJ2-5, the CDR3 gives the full variable domain: GAGVSQSPRYKVAKRGQDVALRCDPISGHVSLFWYQQALGQGPEFLTYFQNEAQLDKSGLPSDRFFAERPEGSVSTLKIQRTQQEDSAVYLCASSFGETQYFGPGTRLLVL.

The chain joins TRBV5-1 to TRBJ2-2; weak D call: TRBD2 (5 bases). The CDR3 has 16 residues. Germline V gene sequence: CDR1 SGHRS, CDR2 YFSETQ. V lost 4 bases and J lost 2, with 15 bases in between. Written as DNA, the CDR3 is TGCGCCAGCAGCCTGGAGACTACCTCTAACACCGGGGAGCTGTTTTTT. Its translation is CASSLETTSNTGELFF. Variable domain in full (rest from reference TRBV5-1 and TRBJ2-2): KAGVTQTPRYLIKTRGQQVTLSCSPISGHRSVSWYQQTPGQGLQFLFEYFSETQRNKGNFPGRFSGRQFSNSRSEMNVSTLELGDSALYLCASSLETTSNTGELFFGEGSRLTVL.

The rearrangement joins TRBV5-1 to TRBJ2-5, with no clear D. Matching the DNA end better, TRBJ2-7 makes the J call doubtful. Germline V lookup: CDR1 SGHRS, CDR2 YFSETQ. CDR3 length equals 12 residues. CDR3 amino acids: CASSSSSYEQYF. The CDR3 DNA sequence: TGCGCCAGCAGTTCTAGCTCCTACGAGCAGTACTTC.

The CDR3 protein is CASSEQGLYEKLFF. The CDR3 nucleotides are TGTGCCAGCAGTGAACAGGGGCTATATGAAAAACTGTTTTTT. The genes are TRBV6-1 and TRBJ1-4, with a tentative D call TRBD1 (6 bases). CDR3 size: 14 residues. Germline assignment: CDR1 MNHNS and CDR2 SASEGT. V was trimmed by 2 bases and J by 6 bases, leaving 10 bases between them.

The chain joins TRBV7-3 to TRBJ1-1, with D unresolved. The CDR3 loop spans 13 amino acids. In germline, CDR1 is SGHTA, CDR2 FQGTGA. Trimming cost V 5 bases and J 3 bases, with 10 bases left between them. CDR3 sequence reads: CASSHAEDTEAFF. CDR3 nucleotides: TGTGCCAGCAGCCATGCCGAGGACACTGAAGCTTTCTTT.

The chain recombines TRBV29-1 with TRBJ2-1, with TRBD1 identical over 9 bases. Germline V gene sequence: CDR1 SQVTM, CDR2 ANQGSEA. Unmatched junction bases numbered 14, after V lost 4 bases and J lost 7 bases. This CDR3 spans 16 amino acids. The CDR3 bases are TGCAGCGTTGTTCCGCTACGGACAGGGGCCGGTAATGAGCAGTTCTTC. Amino acid sequence: CSVVPLRTGAGNEQFF.

The V and J genes are TRBV7-9 and TRBJ2-6; D perhaps matches TRBD1 (5 bases). CDR1 and CDR2 from the germline V gene are SEHNR and FQNEAQ (reference sequence). Trimming pared 3 bases from V and 2 bases from J, leaving 8 bases between. The length of the CDR3 is 15 residues. CDR3 coding DNA: TGTGCCAGCAGCTTCCAGGGCCCTGGGGCCAACGTCCTGACTTTC. Encoded protein: CASSFQGPGANVLTF. The complete variable domain, with remaining parts taken from reference TRBV7-9 and TRBJ2-6, reads DTGVSQNPRHKITKRGQNVTFRCDPISEHNRLYWYRQTLGQGPEFLTYFQNEAQLEKSRLLSDRFSAERPKGSFSTLEIQRTEQGDSAMYLCASSFQGPGANVLTFGAGSRLTVL.

The genes are TRBV28 and TRBJ1-1; no definite D call. V was trimmed by 3 bases and J by 5 bases, leaving 10 bases between them. Germline CDR1 and CDR2: MDHEN and SYDVKM. CDR3 length equals 13 residues. This chain's CDR3 is CASSLMMRTEAFF. CDR3 DNA: TGTGCCAGCAGTTTGATGATGAGGACTGAAGCTTTCTTT.

CDR3 residues: CASSQNTNSRDGELFF. The CDR3 nucleotides read TGTGCCAGCAGCCAAAACACTAATTCGAGGGACGGGGAGCTGTTTTTT. The chain employs TRBV4-2 and TRBJ2-2; D is perhaps TRBD2 (5 bases). Trimming pared 2 bases from V and 7 bases from J, leaving 17 bases between. Germline V gene lookup returns CDR1 LGHNA and CDR2 YNFKEQ. The CDR3 consists of 16 residues.

The rearrangement joins TRBV2 to TRBJ2-4, with 7 bases aligning to TRBD2. Germline CDR1 SNHLY, CDR2 FYNNEI. The CDR3 length is 15 residues. The V gene end was trimmed by 3 bases and the J gene end by 2 bases; junction bases not matched to a gene: 4. Written as DNA, the CDR3 is TGTGCCAGCAGTGATTTGGGGGGGACCAAAAACATTCAGTACTTC. It codes for CASSDLGGTKNIQYF.

This clone has just a few counts. This sequence joins TRBV27 and TRBJ1-5; D remains ambiguous. Trimming pared 2 bases from V and 7 bases from J, leaving 9 bases between. Germline values: CDR1 MNHEY, CDR2 SMNVEV (reference sequence). The CDR3 is 13 amino acids. This CDR3 reads CASSLSPNQPQHF. DNA of the CDR3: TGTGCCAGCAGTTTAAGCCCCAACCAGCCCCAGCATTTT.

This clone showed up just a few times. The rearrangement joins TRBV7-6 to TRBJ2-7; 7 bases align to TRBD2. Unmatched junction bases numbered 9, after V lost 1 base and J lost 6 bases. This CDR3 is 15 amino acids long. Germline CDR1 and CDR2: SGHVS and FNYEAQ. The CDR3: CASSLEGKRESEQYF. CDR3 bases: TGTGCCAGCAGCTTAGAGGGTAAGCGGGAAAGCGAGCAGTACTTC.